This T cell receptor (beta chain) was retrieved from a study of cytomegalovirus exposure and HLA in healthy donors. The study, taken as a whole, reports: Per a later analysis, HLA-associated TCR beta chains showed more clonal expansion than other, equally common TCR beta chains. The study listed some 160 cytomegalovirus-associated TCR beta chains. Reportedly, TCR beta sequences accurately predicted HLA-A and HLA-B alleles in most subjects.

Primers: 60 Vbeta forward and 13 Jbeta reverse. Clones were read by immunoSEQ multiplex PCR, and TCRdb kept only the in-frame ones, dropping some. The sample has fewer than 200,000 clones; around 80% are singletons. Germline CDR1 is SGHDN and CDR2 is FVKESK. CDR3 length equals 16 residues. The ends were cut back, 4 bases at V and 2 bases at J, with 16 bases in the middle. Points on this clone: Its specificity is unknown.

Sequenced input: PBMCs. The sequence came from a woman aged 45 to 65 in good health and CMV-seropositive. The J gene is TRBJ2-3, the V gene TRBV14; D perhaps matches TRBD2 (6 bases). CDR3 in amino acids: CASSPGLARATDTQYF. CDR3 in DNA: TGTGCCAGCAGCCCGGGACTCGCGCGCGCCACAGATACGCAGTATTTT.